This passage covers 29 T cell receptor beta chains from one sample sequenced in a study of T-cell memory formation after mild COVID-19. TCRdb re-analysed the 5' RACE reads in MiXCR, keeping a single row per CDR3 protein. The top ten hold around 12% of the sample, which has 500,000 to 550,000 distinct CDR3 sequences, about a fifth seen once. Material for sequencing was PBMCs or a T cell subset sorted from them (not recorded which). The receptors come from an adult woman who had mild COVID-19 (a few samples of this study predate the infection). Cell type and time point are not known.

The sample holds many counts of this clonotype. The chain uses TRBV10-3 and TRBJ2-7; possibly TRBD2 for D (6 bases). V was pared by 2 bases and J by 7 bases, with 15 bases between. CDR3 length: 14 amino acids. Per the germline V gene, CDR1 is ENHRY and CDR2 is SYGVKD. The CDR3 DNA sequence: TGTGCCATCAGTGAGACTAGCCCCCAGGCGGAGCAGTACTTC. Translation: CAISETSPQAEQYF.

The chain employs TRBV12-3 or TRBV12-4 and TRBJ2-1; 12 bases are a match to TRBD1. V shed 5 bases and J 8 bases; nucleotides not matched to a gene: 10. There are 16 residues in the CDR3. DNA for the CDR3: TGTGCCAGCAGTCCCGGGACAGGGGGCAAATTGGATGAGCAGTTCTTC. It yields the protein CASSPGTGGKLDEQFF.

This clonotype was seen more than once but under ten times. The chain links TRBV6-5 to TRBJ2-5; tentative D call: TRBD2 (5 bases). Trimming took 2 bases from V and 5 from J, leaving 15 bases between them. CDR1 is MNHEY, CDR2 SVGAGI, per germline. The CDR3 runs to 15 residues. The CDR3 region has the DNA TGTGCCAGCAGTTACGGGCTGGGATTAGCGGAGACCCAGTACTTC. As protein: CASSYGLGLAETQYF.

The chain links TRBV25-1 to TRBJ2-3; tentatively, D is TRBD2 (6 bases). Trimming took off 4 bases at V and 2 bases at J, with 25 bases between the two ends. This CDR3 has 19 residues. The germline V gene has CDR1 MGHDK and CDR2 SYGVNS. The DNA of the CDR3 is TGTGCCAGCAGTGGTTTAGGTCACGGTGGCGGGGTGCTCACAGATACGCAGTATTTT. This gives the protein CASSGLGHGGGVLTDTQYF.

The V and J genes are TRBV20-1 and TRBJ2-7; possible D gene TRBD2, 5 bases. This CDR3 is 13 amino acids long. Deletions cut 1 base from V and 6 bases from J, with 13 bases between. Germline lookup yields CDR1 DFQATT and CDR2 SNEGSKA (reference sequence). The CDR3 DNA reads as TGCAGTGCTAGAGGAGCTGGGGAGTCCGAGCAGTACTTC. The encoded protein is CSARGAGESEQYF.

V is TRBV12-3 or TRBV12-4 and J is TRBJ2-4; TRBD2 aligns across 7 bases. The ends lost 5 bases at V and 9 bases at J; junction bases unmatched: 10. This CDR3 comprises 14 residues. This CDR3 is CASSSGLVGIIQYF. CDR3 nucleotides: TGTGCCAGCAGTAGCGGACTAGTCGGTATCATTCAGTACTTC.

A single count supports this clonotype. The rearrangement links TRBV20-1 to TRBJ1-1; D gene unclear. The CDR3 totals 13 residues. CDR1 and CDR2 from the germline V gene are DFQATT and SNEGSKA (reference sequence). V gave up 0 bases and J gave up 7 bases, with 12 bases separating them. Written as DNA, the CDR3 is TGCAGTGCTAGAGATTCGCAGACCGGTGAAGCTTTCTTT. Its translation is CSARDSQTGEAFF.

This clonotype has a handful of counts. The chain is built from TRBV6-2 or TRBV6-3 and TRBJ2-3; 8 positions agree with TRBD2. V was pared by 5 bases and J by 4 bases, with 5 bases of the junction left unmatched. The CDR3 runs to 14 residues. Germline CDR1 is MNHEY and CDR2 is SVGEGT. CDR3 bases: TGTGCCAGCAGTCACAGCGGGAGCCCAGATACGCAGTATTTT. Its translation: CASSHSGSPDTQYF.

The V call is TRBV20-1, the J call TRBJ2-7, with D unclear. V was trimmed by 1 base and J by 2 bases, leaving 9 bases between them. The germline gives CDR1 DFQATT, CDR2 SNEGSKA (reference sequence). This CDR3 comprises 13 residues. The CDR3 here is CSARGEDPYEQYF. CDR3 DNA: TGCAGTGCTAGAGGAGAGGACCCCTACGAGCAGTACTTC.

In this sample, this clonotype turned up a few times. V gene TRBV4-2 combines with J gene TRBJ2-1; no reliable D call. The germline V gene has CDR1 LGHNA and CDR2 YNFKEQ. The CDR3 has 15 residues. V was clipped by 3 bases and J by 0 bases, with 9 bases between them. The CDR3 DNA is TGTGCCAGCAGCCAGGGCAACGCCTCCTACAATGAGCAGTTCTTC. It is translated as CASSQGNASYNEQFF.

This clonotype was counted between two and nine times. V usage is TRBV29-1 and J usage is TRBJ1-1; D uncertain. The V and J ends lost 3 bases and 9 bases respectively, with 8 bases between them. This CDR3 contains 10 residues. Per the germline V gene, CDR1 is SQVTM and CDR2 is ANQGSEA. CDR3 DNA sequence: TGCAGCGTTGATAGGGTGAAAGCTTTCTTT. This codes for CSVDRVKAFF.

The chain uses TRBV5-1 and TRBJ1-3; D call uncertain. Germline assignment: CDR1 SGHRS and CDR2 YFSETQ. V was pared by 2 bases and J by 7 bases, with 28 bases between. The CDR3 is 19 amino acids. CDR3 DNA: TGCGCCAGCAGCTTTGCTCCTATCTTTCTAAGGGAATCCCGGAACACCATATATTTT. As protein: CASSFAPIFLRESRNTIYF.

The CDR3 loop is CASSSTGLAGNYNEQFF. CDR3 in DNA: TGTGCCAGCAGCAGCACGGGACTAGCGGGGAACTACAATGAGCAGTTCTTC. The rearrangement links TRBV5-6 to TRBJ2-1; 13 bases map to TRBD2. Germline CDR1 reads SGHDT; CDR2 reads YYEEEE. The length of the CDR3 is 17 residues. The V gene end was trimmed by 4 bases and the J gene end by 3 bases; junction bases not matched to a gene: 7.

There are a few counts of this clonotype. The chain joins TRBV12-3 or TRBV12-4 to TRBJ2-1; no clear D gene. With 6 bases removed from V and 6 bases from J, the gap between germline ends came to 9 bases. This CDR3 region has 12 residues. CDR3 bases: TGTGCCAGCAGGTTTTTGGTCAATGAGCAGTTCTTC. Protein product: CASRFLVNEQFF.

The chain employs TRBV20-1 and TRBJ2-1; D possibly matches TRBD1 or TRBD2 (5 bases each). The V gene lost 6 bases and the J gene lost 3 bases, with 24 bases spanning the gap. CDR1 is DFQATT, CDR2 SNEGSKA, per germline (reference sequence). CDR3 length equals 17 residues. CDR3 nucleotides: TGCAGTGCACCCCCGGCGAGGGGATTTTCTATCTACAATGAGCAGTTCTTC. This gives the protein CSAPPARGFSIYNEQFF.

The rearrangement joins TRBV6-1 to TRBJ1-2, with D unresolved. CDR3 length: 14 residues. Trimming took 2 bases from V and 4 from J, leaving 11 bases between them. CDR1 and CDR2 (germline): MNHNS, SASEGT. CDR3 loop: CASSELEYGYGYTF. Written as DNA, the CDR3 is TGTGCCAGCAGTGAACTGGAGTATGGCTATGGCTACACCTTC.

This clonotype came up a few times. The chain uses TRBV6-6 and TRBJ2-3; 10 nucleotides agree with TRBD2. V lost 6 bases and J lost 0; bases outside the gene matches: 6. Germline values: CDR1 MNHNY, CDR2 SVGAGI (reference sequence). CDR3 length: 16 residues. The CDR3 sequence: CASSSAGGPSTDTQYF. CDR3 nucleotide sequence: TGTGCCAGCAGCTCAGCGGGAGGGCCGAGCACAGATACGCAGTATTTT.

The chain employs TRBV18 and TRBJ2-1; 7 bases match TRBD1. The junction had 6 bases not matched to a gene; V was cut back by 5 bases and J by 8 bases. The CDR3 totals 13 residues. Per the germline V gene, CDR1 is KGHSH and CDR2 is LQKENI. The chain's CDR3 is CASSTRDSDEQFF. The CDR3, as DNA: TGTGCCAGCTCAACCCGGGACAGCGATGAGCAGTTCTTC.

The chain employs TRBV12-3 or TRBV12-4 and TRBJ1-1; the match to TRBD1 covers 7 bases. This CDR3 comprises 14 residues. V was pared by 3 bases and J by 8 bases, with 9 bases of the junction left unmatched. CDR3 in DNA: TGTGCCAGCAGTTTCTCGACAGGGCAGCACGAAGCTTTCTTT. Its protein product is CASSFSTGQHEAFF.

CDR3 sequence reads: CASSMGQATGEQYF. The CDR3 DNA follows: TGTGCCAGTAGTATGGGACAGGCCACGGGAGAGCAGTACTTC. The J gene is TRBJ2-7, the V gene TRBV19; 8 bases align to TRBD1. Looked up from germline, CDR1 is LNHDA and CDR2 is SQIVND (reference sequence). This CDR3 comprises 14 residues. Trimming removed 3 bases from V and 7 bases from J; junction bases left unmatched: 8.

This clonotype was detected only a few times. J is TRBJ2-7 and V is TRBV7-9; 10 bases map to TRBD2. The CDR3 runs to 13 residues. V was clipped by 11 bases and J by 7 bases; unmatched bases: 11. CDR1 is SEHNR, CDR2 FQNEAQ, per germline (reference sequence). CDR3 sequence reads: CAAGPGLASEQYF. CDR3 bases: TGTGCCGCTGGGCCGGGACTAGCGAGTGAGCAGTACTTC. Full variable domain (missing parts from reference TRBV7-9 and TRBJ2-7): DTGVSQNPRHKITKRGQNVTFRCDPISEHNRLYWYRQTLGQGPEFLTYFQNEAQLEKSRLLSDRFSAERPKGSFSTLEIQRTEQGDSAMYLCAAGPGLASEQYFGPGTRLTVT.

The chain joins TRBV20-1 to TRBJ2-7; D unresolved. Germline-derived CDR1 and CDR2 are DFQATT and SNEGSKA (reference sequence). Trimming cost V 5 bases and J 2 bases, with 19 bases left between them. This CDR3 region has 15 residues. The CDR3: CSARPGERHAYEQYF. The CDR3 DNA reads TGCAGTGCTCGCCCTGGAGAACGTCACGCCTACGAGCAGTACTTC.

This clonotype was seen at least ten times. J is TRBJ2-7 and V is TRBV6-5; maybe TRBD2 (5 bases). V dropped 6 bases and J dropped 1 base, with 16 bases sitting between them. In germline, CDR1 is MNHEY, CDR2 SVGAGI. The CDR3 covers 15 residues. In DNA, the CDR3 is TGTGCCAGCAGGGACGGACTCTACAATTCCTACGAGCAGTACTTC. Encoded protein: CASRDGLYNSYEQYF.

This clonotype was counted at least ten times. The chain recombines TRBV12-3 or TRBV12-4 with TRBJ2-5; D remains unclear. The CDR3 is made up of 13 amino acids. V was clipped by 1 base and J by 3 bases, with 6 bases between them. The CDR3 is CASSLGRKETQYF. CDR3 bases: TGTGCCAGCAGTTTAGGCAGAAAAGAGACCCAGTACTTC.

CDR3 region: CASAGLARMNEQFF. The DNA for the CDR3 is TGTGCCTCTGCGGGACTAGCGCGGATGAATGAGCAGTTCTTC. The V and J genes are TRBV6-2 or TRBV6-3 and TRBJ2-1; 10 bases fit TRBD2. V lost 11 bases, J lost 7 bases, and 11 bases stayed unmatched. Per the germline V gene, CDR1 is MNHEY and CDR2 is SVGEGT. The CDR3 sequence is 14 residues long.

The sample holds many counts of this clonotype. The rearrangement links TRBV25-1 to TRBJ1-3; 10 nucleotides match TRBD1. CDR1 is MGHDK, CDR2 SYGVNS, per germline. The CDR3 is made up of 21 amino acids. The V segment lost 3 bases and the J segment 0 bases; nucleotides outside the gene matches: 17. The CDR3 loop reads CASSDLNYDRGHRSSGNTIYF. The CDR3 bases are TGTGCCAGCAGTGATTTAAATTATGACAGGGGGCATCGGTCCTCTGGAAACACCATATATTTT.

CDR3 sequence: CASSGGGGWGNYGYTF. The DNA of the CDR3 is TGTGCCAGCAGCGGCGGAGGAGGATGGGGTAACTATGGCTACACCTTC. V usage is TRBV5-4 and J usage is TRBJ1-2; the D is unclear. Germline CDR1 SGHNT, CDR2 YYREEE (reference sequence). V dropped 4 bases and J dropped 1 base, with 17 bases sitting between them. The CDR3 covers 16 residues.

This clonotype was picked up a small number of times. This chain uses TRBV5-6 with TRBJ1-1; TRBD1 matches at 7 bases. CDR1 is SGHDT and CDR2 is YYEEEE in the germline V gene. The CDR3 consists of 14 residues. After removal of 4 bases from V and 1 base from J, the junction contained 4 bases not matched to a gene. CDR3 sequence reads: CASSRGTENTEAFF. The DNA for the CDR3 is TGTGCCAGCAGCCGCGGGACAGAGAACACTGAAGCTTTCTTT.

The chain employs TRBV5-8 and TRBJ1-5, with TRBD1 matching over 9 bases. The ends lost 1 base at V and 4 bases at J; junction bases unmatched: 12. There are 18 residues in the CDR3. Germline V CDR1 and CDR2: SGHTS, YDEGEE. DNA of the CDR3: TGTGCCAGCAGCTTGCCTCACTATCCGGGACAGGGTAATCAGCCCCAGCATTTT. Translating gives CASSLPHYPGQGNQPQHF.